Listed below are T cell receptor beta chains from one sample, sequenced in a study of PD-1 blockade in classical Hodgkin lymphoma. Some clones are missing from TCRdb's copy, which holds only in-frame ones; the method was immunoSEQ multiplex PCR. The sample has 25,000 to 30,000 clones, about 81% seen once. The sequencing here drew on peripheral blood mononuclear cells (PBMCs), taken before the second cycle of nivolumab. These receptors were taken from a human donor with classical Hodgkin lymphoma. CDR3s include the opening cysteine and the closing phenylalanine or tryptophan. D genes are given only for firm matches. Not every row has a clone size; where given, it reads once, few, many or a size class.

CASSQEGNRNYEQYF | TGTGCCAGCAGCCAAGAAGGGAACAGGAACTACGAGCAGTACTTC | TRBJ2-7 | NA | TRBV4-2 | NA
CASSEYPEEAFF | TGTGCCAGCAGTGAATATCCGGAGGAAGCTTTCTTT | TRBJ1-1 | NA | TRBV2 | NA
CASSQDRPAAIYGYTF | TGCGCCAGCAGCCAAGATCGACCGGCAGCGATCTATGGCTACACCTTC | TRBJ1-2 | NA | TRBV4-3 | NA
CASSFAQGEGYTF | TGTGCCAGCAGCTTTGCACAGGGTGAAGGCTACACCTTC | TRBJ1-2 | NA | TRBV7-3 | NA
CATSRDTMTELGQPQHF | TGTGCCACCAGCAGAGATACGATGACTGAGCTAGGACAGCCCCAGCATTTT | TRBJ1-5 | once | TRBV15 | NA
CASSLVTVGQPQHF | TGTGCCAGCAGCTTAGTGACAGTCGGACAGCCCCAGCATTTT | TRBJ1-5 | NA | TRBV7-2 | NA
CASVGIAGSYNEQFF | TGTGCCAGCGTGGGAATTGCGGGCTCCTACAATGAGCAGTTCTTC | TRBJ2-1 | once | TRBV2 | NA
CASSQGQGANYGYTF | TGTGCCAGCTCTCAGGGACAGGGAGCTAACTATGGCTACACCTTC | TRBJ1-2 | once | TRBV18 | TRBD1
CASSSSGGVYAEQYF | TGTGCCAGCAGCTCCTCAGGGGGCGTTTACGCCGAGCAGTACTTC | TRBJ2-7 | NA | TRBV7-6 | TRBD1
CATRTSGGAGQYF | TGTGCCACCCGGACTAGCGGGGGGGCGGGCCAGTACTTC | TRBJ2-5 | NA | TRBV19 | TRBD2
CASSPTVVITEAFF | TGTGCCAGCTCACCAACAGTGGTTATTACTGAAGCTTTCTTT | TRBJ1-1 | NA | TRBV18 | NA
CSVVSGYTEAFF | TGCAGCGTTGTTAGTGGGTACACTGAAGCTTTCTTT | TRBJ1-1 | few | TRBV29-1 | NA
CASSIGLVVAFF | TGTGCCAGTAGTATAGGACTCGTTGTTGCTTTCTTT | TRBJ1-1 | NA | TRBV19 | NA
CASSTDTKLNTEAFF | TGTGCCAGCAGCACTGACACCAAGTTGAACACTGAAGCTTTCTTT | TRBJ1-1 | NA | TRBV11-3 | NA
CASSMFGTDNQPQHF | TGTGCCAGTAGTATGTTCGGGACAGACAATCAGCCCCAGCATTTT | TRBJ1-5 | NA | TRBV19 | TRBD1
CASSSGGMGTDTQYF | TGCGCCAGCAGCTCAGGGGGTATGGGCACAGATACGCAGTATTTT | TRBJ2-3 | NA | TRBV5-1 | TRBD1
CASSLGGADQETQYF | TGTGCTAGCAGTTTGGGGGGGGCCGACCAAGAGACCCAGTACTTC | TRBJ2-5 | NA | TRBV7-7 | NA
CASSQARDRTDTQYF | TGTGCCAGCAGCCAGGCGCGGGACCGTACAGATACGCAGTATTTT | TRBJ2-3 | NA | TRBV4-2 | NA
CASSVPLERDHNSPLHF | TGTGCCAGTAGCGTACCCCTAGAGAGGGATCATAATTCACCCCTCCACTTT | TRBJ1-6 | NA | TRBV9 | NA
CASRQGTREKLFF | TGCGCCAGCCGACAGGGAACGCGCGAAAAACTGTTTTTT | TRBJ1-4 | NA | TRBV5-1 | TRBD1
CASSLDIVSYEQYF | TGTGCCAGCAGCTTAGACATAGTCTCCTACGAGCAGTACTTC | TRBJ2-7 | NA | TRBV11-2 | NA
CASRLGQANYGYTF | TGTGCCAGCAGACTAGGACAGGCGAACTATGGCTACACCTTC | TRBJ1-2 | NA | TRBV4-2 | TRBD1
CASLSGGNEQFF | TGTGCCAGCTTGAGCGGGGGGAATGAGCAGTTCTTC | TRBJ2-1 | once | TRBV27 | TRBD2
CASSLEWGYGYTF | TGCGCCAGCAGCTTGGAATGGGGTTATGGCTACACCTTC | TRBJ1-2 | once | TRBV5-1 | NA
CASSQWDGGSPLHF | TGTGCCAGCAGTCAATGGGACGGCGGATCACCCCTCCACTTT | TRBJ1-6 | NA | TRBV27 | NA
CASSSGAETQYF | TGTGCCAGTTCTAGCGGGGCAGAGACCCAGTACTTC | TRBJ2-5 | NA | TRBV19 | TRBD2
CASSQNMNTEAFF | TGTGCCAGCAGCCAGAACATGAACACTGAAGCTTTCTTT | TRBJ1-1 | NA | TRBV7-3 | NA
CASSLGTDTQYF | TGTGCCAGCAGCCTCGGCACAGATACGCAGTATTTT | TRBJ2-3 | NA | TRBV7-9 | NA
CASSLNGRETQYF | TGTGCCAGCAGCCTAAATGGGCGAGAGACCCAGTACTTC | TRBJ2-5 | few | TRBV7-9 | NA
CASSLRAGQNSPLHF | TGTGCCAGCAGCTTGCGGGCCGGACAAAATTCACCCCTCCACTTT | TRBJ1-6 | NA | TRBV7-3 | NA
CASSLDTGQETQYF | TGCGCCAGCAGCTTGGATACAGGGCAAGAGACCCAGTACTTC | TRBJ2-5 | NA | TRBV5-1 | NA
CASSLKGTGYISEQFF | TGTGCCAGCAGTTTAAAGGGGACAGGGTATATCTCTGAGCAGTTCTTC | TRBJ2-1 | NA | TRBV27 | TRBD1
CASSFSGEDTQYF | TGTGCCAGCAGTTTTTCGGGTGAGGATACGCAGTATTTT | TRBJ2-3 | NA | TRBV6-6 | NA
CASSLAGDYYNEQFF | TGTGCCAGCAGCTTAGCGGGGGACTACTACAATGAGCAGTTCTTC | TRBJ2-1 | NA | TRBV7-6 | TRBD2
CASRKTLLHVLDEQYF | TGTGCCAGCAGAAAGACCCTGCTACACGTGTTAGACGAGCAGTACTTC | TRBJ2-7 | NA | TRBV21-1 | NA
CASSPPGRYHTF | TGTGCCAGCAGTCCCCCAGGCAGGTACCACACCTTC | TRBJ1-2 | once | TRBV28 | NA
CSVATDISYEQYF | TGCAGCGTTGCGACAGACATCTCCTACGAGCAGTACTTC | TRBJ2-7 | NA | TRBV29-1 | NA
CASSAFLGGEQFF | TGTGCCAGCAGCGCCTTCCTAGGGGGTGAGCAGTTCTTC | TRBJ2-1 | NA | TRBV7-3 | NA
CASSPALGTEAFF | TGTGCCAGCAGCCCCGCCCTGGGCACTGAAGCTTTCTTT | TRBJ1-1 | NA | TRBV11-3 | NA
CASSLQSGVAYGYTF | TGTGCCAGCAGCCTTCAGAGCGGGGTGGCCTATGGCTACACCTTC | TRBJ1-2 | NA | TRBV5-4 | NA
CASLGTDTQYF | TGTGCCAGTCTCGGGACAGATACGCAGTATTTT | TRBJ2-3 | once | TRBV6-5 | NA
CASSIPRLGRDYGYTF | TGTGCCAGTAGTATACCCCGTCTCGGTCGAGACTATGGCTACACCTTC | TRBJ1-2 | NA | TRBV19 | NA
CAWRRQENSPLHF | TGTGCCTGGAGACGGCAGGAGAATTCACCCCTCCACTTT | TRBJ1-6 | NA | TRBV30 | NA
CASSIGYTGRQPQHF | TGTGCCAGTAGTATAGGATATACAGGGCGTCAGCCCCAGCATTTT | TRBJ1-5 | NA | TRBV19 | NA
CASSSRDLRNEQFF | TGTGCCAGCAGTTCCCGGGACCTTAGAAATGAGCAGTTCTTC | TRBJ2-1 | NA | TRBV27 | NA
CASSFGMGTGADTQYF | TGTGCCAGCAGTTTCGGGATGGGGACAGGGGCAGATACGCAGTATTTT | TRBJ2-3 | NA | TRBV28 | TRBD1
CASTPRRAGLNYGYTF | TGTGCCAGCACCCCACGACGGGCAGGGCTTAATTATGGCTACACCTTC | TRBJ1-2 | NA | TRBV28 | NA
CASSLGGGPLAYEQYF | TGTGCCAGCAGCTTAGGCGGGGGTCCTCTAGCCTACGAGCAGTACTTC | TRBJ2-7 | NA | TRBV7-3 | TRBD2
CASSLRLAGDTQYF | TGTGCCAGCAGCCTACGACTAGCTGGGGATACGCAGTATTTT | TRBJ2-3 | NA | TRBV4-2 | TRBD2
CASSFAGGQETQYF | TGCGCCAGCAGCTTTGCAGGGGGCCAAGAGACCCAGTACTTC | TRBJ2-5 | few | TRBV5-1 | TRBD1
CASSLDGWGSGANVLTF | TGTGCCAGCAGCTTAGATGGTTGGGGGTCTGGGGCCAACGTCCTGACTTTC | TRBJ2-6 | NA | TRBV7-6 | NA
CASSLLRDSPLHF | TGTGCCAGCAGCTTACTGAGGGATTCACCCCTCCACTTT | TRBJ1-6 | NA | TRBV11-3 | NA
CASSIGGGSISNQPQHF | TGTGCCAGTAGTATCGGTGGTGGTAGCATTAGCAATCAGCCCCAGCATTTT | TRBJ1-5 | NA | TRBV19 | NA
CASSLVGHGYTF | TGTGCCAGCAGTTTGGTGGGACATGGCTACACCTTC | TRBJ1-2 | NA | TRBV28 | NA